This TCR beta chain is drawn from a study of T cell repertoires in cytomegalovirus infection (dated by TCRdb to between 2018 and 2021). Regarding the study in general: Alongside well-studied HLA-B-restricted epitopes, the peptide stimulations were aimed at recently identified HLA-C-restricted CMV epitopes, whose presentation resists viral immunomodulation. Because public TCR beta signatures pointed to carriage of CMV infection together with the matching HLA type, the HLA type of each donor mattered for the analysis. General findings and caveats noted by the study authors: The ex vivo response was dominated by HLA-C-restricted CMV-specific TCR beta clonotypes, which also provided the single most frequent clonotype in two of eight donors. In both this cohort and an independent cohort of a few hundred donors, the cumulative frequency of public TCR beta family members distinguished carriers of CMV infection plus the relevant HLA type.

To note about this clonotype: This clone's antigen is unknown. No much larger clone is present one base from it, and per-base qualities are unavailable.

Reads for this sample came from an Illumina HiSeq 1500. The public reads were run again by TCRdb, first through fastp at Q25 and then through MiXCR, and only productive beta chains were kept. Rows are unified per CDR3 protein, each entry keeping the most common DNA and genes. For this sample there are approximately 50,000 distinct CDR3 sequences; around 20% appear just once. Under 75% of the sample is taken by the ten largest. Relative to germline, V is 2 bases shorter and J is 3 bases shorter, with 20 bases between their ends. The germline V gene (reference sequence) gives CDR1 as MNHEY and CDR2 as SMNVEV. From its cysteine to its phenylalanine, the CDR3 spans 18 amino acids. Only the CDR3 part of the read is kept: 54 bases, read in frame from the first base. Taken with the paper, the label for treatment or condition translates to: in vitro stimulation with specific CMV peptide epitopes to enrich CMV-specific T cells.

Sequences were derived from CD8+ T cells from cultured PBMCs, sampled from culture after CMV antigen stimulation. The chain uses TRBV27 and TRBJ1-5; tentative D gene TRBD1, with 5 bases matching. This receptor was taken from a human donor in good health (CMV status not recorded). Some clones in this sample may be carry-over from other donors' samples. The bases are TGTGCCAGCAGTTTACGGTTTACAGGCTACATCACCAATCAGCCCCAGCATTTT. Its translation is CASSLRFTGYITNQPQHF.